This entry features one T cell receptor beta chain sequence. This entry belongs to a study of Graves' ophthalmopathy and Graves' hyperthyroidism. About the research overall: Blood was drawn at initial diagnosis, before any treatment.

RNA transcripts provided the template for amplifying TCR beta CDR3 regions. Second-round multiplex PCR came after a first-round RT-PCR that employed HTBI primers. In TCRdb, the multiplex PCR reads were re-called with MiXCR into one record per CDR3 protein. The data show 500,000 to 700,000 distinct CDR3 sequences, roughly 20% seen once. Germline V gives CDR1 MNHEY, CDR2 SMNVEV (reference sequence). The CDR3 sequence is 16 residues long. The V end was cut by 6 bases, the J end by 0 bases, with 17 bases between. The origin of this receptor is a woman between 18 and 30 years old with stable Graves' hyperthyroidism. Some clones in this sample may be carry-over from other donors' samples. The V gene is TRBV27, the J gene TRBJ1-1, with D possibly TRBD1 on 6 matching bases. Sequencing was performed on peripheral blood. The CDR3 nucleotides are TGTGCCAGCAGCCACGGGGGCTCGATCCTGAACACTGAAGCTTTCTTT. Amino acid sequence: CASSHGGSILNTEAFF.